The T cell receptor (beta chain) under discussion was sequenced for a study of regulatory T cells in long-lasting Graves disease. The length of the CDR3 is 13 residues. Deletions cut 0 bases from V and 3 bases from J, with 6 bases between. Germline V gene data show CDR1 as LNHDA and CDR2 as SQIVND (reference sequence). Noted time point: newly diagnosed GD, antithyroid drugs for less than 3 months. With RNA extracted from PBMCs as input, the TCR library was made. Sequencing libraries for TCR beta were prepared with iRepertoire HTBI primers and Arm-PCR of CDR3 regions. TCRdb ran MiXCR on the multiplex PCR reads and lists one entry per CDR3 protein. The sample records approximately 350,000 distinct CDR3 sequences, roughly 17% being singletons. This clonotype was picked up many times. These same data were also listed under a study on T cells in Graves' hyperthyroidism and ophthalmopathy.

The TCR comes from a man aged 35-49 years with Graves disease. The sample in question was peripheral blood mononuclear cells (PBMCs), obtained at new diagnosis, from a patient treated with antithyroid drugs. J is TRBJ2-7 and V is TRBV19; unclear D gene. The CDR3 nucleotides are TGTGCCAGTAGTATAGATCTGCTCTACGAGCAGTACTTC. It is translated as CASSIDLLYEQYF. Together with reference TRBV19 and TRBJ2-7, the CDR3 gives the full variable domain: DGGITQSPKYLFRKEGQNVTLSCEQNLNHDAMYWYRQDPGQGLRLIYYSQIVNDFQKGDIAEGYSVSREKKESFPLTVTSAQKNPTAFYLCASSIDLLYEQYFGPGTRLTVT.